This entry features one T cell receptor beta chain sequence. These data originate in a study of cytomegalovirus exposure and HLA in healthy donors. Germline V CDR1 and CDR2: SGHAT, FQNNGV. The CDR3 runs to 15 residues. V lost 7 bases, J lost 7 bases, and 20 bases lay in between. The data were produced by immunoSEQ multiplex PCR, yet TCRdb's version contains in-frame clones alone and is incomplete. The sample carries about 98,000 clones, roughly 87% recorded once. This clonotype was obtained from a woman aged 25 to 39 in good health and CMV-seronegative. The chain couples TRBV11-2 to TRBJ2-4; TRBD1 might be the D (6 bases). Material: PBMCs. Here the CDR3 DNA reads TGTGCCAGCACCTTTGACAGGAATTTACCCAACATTCAGTACTTC. This sequence encodes CASTFDRNLPNIQYF.